This TCR beta chain was profiled in a study of OX40 agonist ivuxolimab in advanced cancers. Study-level background: Subjects had a mean age of about 61 years, with a range of roughly 23 to 79; more than 70% were male.

Between the trimmed V and J ends, which lost 3 bases and 5 bases, there was a span of 13 bases. Per the germline V gene, CDR1 is KGHSH and CDR2 is LQKENI. CDR3 length: 14 amino acids. Method: immunoSEQ multiplex PCR; TCRdb's copy keeps in-frame clones and lacks some. The data show approximately 82,000 clones, approximately 87% seen once. On this clone itself: The sample carries other DNA sequences with the same CDR3.

This sequence originates from an adult with an advanced solid tumor such as melanoma, head and neck, liver or kidney cancer. The sequencing here drew on CD4+ or CD8+ T cells sorted from blood, taken in a trial of the OX40 agonist ivuxolimab. The rearrangement joins TRBV18 to TRBJ2-5, with a tentative D call TRBD2 (5 bases). The CDR3 protein is CASSPTGKGETQYF. Here the CDR3 DNA reads TGTGCCAGCTCACCGACGGGGAAGGGTGAGACCCAGTACTTC. Variable domain in full (rest from reference TRBV18 and TRBJ2-5): NAGVMQNPRHLVRRRGQEARLRCSPMKGHSHVYWYRQLPEEGLKFMVYLQKENIIDESGMPKERFSAEFPKEGPSILRIQQVVRGDSAAYFCASSPTGKGETQYFGPGTRLLVL.